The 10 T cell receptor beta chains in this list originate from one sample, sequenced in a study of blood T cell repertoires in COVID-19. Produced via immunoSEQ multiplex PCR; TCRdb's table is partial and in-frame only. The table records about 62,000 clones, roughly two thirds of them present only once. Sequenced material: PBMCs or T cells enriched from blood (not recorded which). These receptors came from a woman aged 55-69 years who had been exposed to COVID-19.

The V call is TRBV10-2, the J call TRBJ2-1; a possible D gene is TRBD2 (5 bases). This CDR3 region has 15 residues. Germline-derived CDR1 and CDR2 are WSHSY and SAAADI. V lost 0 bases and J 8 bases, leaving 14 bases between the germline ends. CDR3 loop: CASSESGLAVDEQFF. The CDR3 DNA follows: TGCGCCAGCAGTGAGTCGGGCCTAGCTGTGGATGAGCAGTTCTTC.

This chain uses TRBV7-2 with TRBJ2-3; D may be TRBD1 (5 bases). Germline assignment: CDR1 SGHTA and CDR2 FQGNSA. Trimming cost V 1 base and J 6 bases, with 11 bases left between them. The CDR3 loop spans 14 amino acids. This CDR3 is CASSLEAGWDTQYF. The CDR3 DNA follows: TGTGCCAGCAGCTTAGAGGCAGGGTGGGATACGCAGTATTTT.

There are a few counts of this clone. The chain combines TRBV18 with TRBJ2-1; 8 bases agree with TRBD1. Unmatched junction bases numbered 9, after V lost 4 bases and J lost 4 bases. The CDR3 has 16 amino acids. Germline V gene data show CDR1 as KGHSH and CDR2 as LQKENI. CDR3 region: CASSRERTGTYNEQFF. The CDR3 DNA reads TGTGCCAGCTCACGTGAGCGGACAGGGACATACAATGAGCAGTTCTTC.

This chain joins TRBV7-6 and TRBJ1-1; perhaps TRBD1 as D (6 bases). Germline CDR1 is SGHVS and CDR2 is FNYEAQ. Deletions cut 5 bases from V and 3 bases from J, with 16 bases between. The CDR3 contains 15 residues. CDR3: CASSPRQVLDTEAFF. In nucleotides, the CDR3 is TGTGCCAGCAGCCCCCGACAGGTACTGGACACTGAAGCTTTCTTT.

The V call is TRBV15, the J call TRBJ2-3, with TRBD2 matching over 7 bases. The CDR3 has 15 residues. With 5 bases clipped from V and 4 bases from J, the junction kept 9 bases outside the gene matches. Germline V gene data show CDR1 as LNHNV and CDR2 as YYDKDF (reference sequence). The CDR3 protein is CATSARDYRSDTQYF. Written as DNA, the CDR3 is TGTGCCACCAGCGCCCGGGACTATAGGTCAGATACGCAGTATTTT.

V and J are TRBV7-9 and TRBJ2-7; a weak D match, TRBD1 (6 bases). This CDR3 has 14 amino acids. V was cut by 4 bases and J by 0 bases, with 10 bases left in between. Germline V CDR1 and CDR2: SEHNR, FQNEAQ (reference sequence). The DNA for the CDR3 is TGTGCCAGCAGCTCCCGGGACAACTCCTACGAGCAGTACTTC. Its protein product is CASSSRDNSYEQYF.

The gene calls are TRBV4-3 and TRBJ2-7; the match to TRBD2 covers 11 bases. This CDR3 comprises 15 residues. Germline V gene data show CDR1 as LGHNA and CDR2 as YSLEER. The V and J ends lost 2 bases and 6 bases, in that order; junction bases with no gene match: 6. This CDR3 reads CASSQLAGGKGEQYF. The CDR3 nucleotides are TGCGCCAGCAGCCAACTAGCGGGAGGAAAGGGCGAGCAGTACTTC.

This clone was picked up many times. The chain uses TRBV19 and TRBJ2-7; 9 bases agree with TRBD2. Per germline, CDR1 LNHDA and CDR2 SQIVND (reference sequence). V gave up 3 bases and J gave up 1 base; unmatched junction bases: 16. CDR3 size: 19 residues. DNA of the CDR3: TGTGCCAGTAGTATTAGGATTTTCGGGGGACTAGCCGCATCCTACGAGCAGTACTTC. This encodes CASSIRIFGGLAASYEQYF.

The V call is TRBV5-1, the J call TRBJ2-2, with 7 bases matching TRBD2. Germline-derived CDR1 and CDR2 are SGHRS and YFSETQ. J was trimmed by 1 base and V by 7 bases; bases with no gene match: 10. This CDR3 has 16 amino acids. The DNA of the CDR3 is TGCGCCAGCTGCACTATGGCGGGAGTGAACACCGGGGAGCTGTTTTTT. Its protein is CASCTMAGVNTGELFF.

The CDR3 DNA is TGTGCCAGCAGCTTGCGGGGGGCCAACACAGATACGCAGTATTTT. Translating gives CASSLRGANTDTQYF. The chain is built from TRBV7-3 and TRBJ2-3, with TRBD2 matching over 8 bases. CDR3 length: 15 amino acids. V lost 3 bases and J lost 2; bases outside the gene matches: 4. Germline CDR1 is SGHTA and CDR2 is FQGTGA. The full variable domain, its missing parts supplied by reference TRBV7-3 and TRBJ2-3, is GAGVSQTPSNKVTEKGKYVELRCDPISGHTALYWYRQSLGQGPEFLIYFQGTGAADDSGLPNDRFFAVRPEGSVSTLKIQRTERGDSAVYLCASSLRGANTDTQYFGPGTRLTVL.